This T cell receptor (beta chain) was sequenced in a study of blood T cell repertoires in COVID-19. Trimming cost V 5 bases and J 0 bases, with 5 bases left between them. Germline assignment: CDR1 SEHNR and CDR2 FQNEAQ (reference sequence). The CDR3 is 13 residues long. The authors' processing: By means of reference gene primer amplification, nucleated cell counts were estimated. Sequencing used immunoSEQ multiplex PCR; TCRdb keeps in-frame clones, though not all of them. The V and J calls and the clone size are those of that table, but D and trimming were determined from the DNA. The table lists around 250,000 clones, about nine tenths of them singletons, with about a sixth in the top ten.

This receptor was obtained from a man younger than 35 who had recovered from COVID-19. The chain is built from TRBV7-9 and TRBJ1-5; D gene ambiguous. The specimen was PBMCs or T cells enriched from blood (not recorded which). DNA of the CDR3: TGTGCCAGCAGCCCACATAGCAATCAGCCCCAGCATTTT. Its translation is CASSPHSNQPQHF. The whole variable domain, remainder taken from reference TRBV7-9 and TRBJ1-5, is DTGVSQNPRHKITKRGQNVTFRCDPISEHNRLYWYRQTLGQGPEFLTYFQNEAQLEKSRLLSDRFSAERPKGSFSTLEIQRTEQGDSAMYLCASSPHSNQPQHFGDGTRLSIL.